This paragraph covers one TCR beta chain sequence. The source of the sample is a study of shared clonotypes between healthy human individuals. About the study: In total, the donors were two women and three men aged 18 to 49.

Deep-level assay runs were performed. For sorted subsets, 200 ng DNA per replicate equaled 33,000 or so T cell genomes. This table comes from immunoSEQ multiplex PCR, and its TCRdb copy is limited to in-frame clones, with some not included. The data show roughly 720,000 clones, roughly 88% seen once. This TCR came from a young man in good health. Some clones in this sample may be carry-over from other donors' samples. Sequenced material: memory CD8+ T cells from PBMCs. Indicated subset: CD45RO+ cells pooled with CCR7-negative TemRA cells.

CDR3 sequence: CASSLREGGAGNTIYF. The CDR3 region has the DNA TGTGCCAGCAGCCTTAGAGAGGGGGGCGCTGGAAACACCATATATTTT. The chain has TRBV7-9 and TRBJ1-3; a possible D gene is TRBD1 (6 bases). Trimming removed 5 bases from V and 2 bases from J, with 16 bases in between. Germline lookup yields CDR1 SEHNR and CDR2 FQNEAQ (reference sequence). The CDR3 runs 16 residues.